A single sample is the source of the 24 T cell receptor beta chains below, sequenced in a study of T cells in localized non-small cell lung cancer. Here immunoSEQ multiplex PCR was the method, and the copy in TCRdb shows in-frame clones only, minus some. Seen here are about 40,000 clones, roughly 79% observed once, and the top ten hold about 7%. Material: peripheral blood mononuclear cells, obtained before any cancer treatment. These receptors all come from a male donor older than 55 with stage II lung adenocarcinoma.

The chain has TRBV15 and TRBJ1-4; D unresolved. CDR1 LNHNV and CDR2 YYDKDF come from the germline V gene (reference sequence). The CDR3 has 16 residues. V was pared by 0 bases and J by 7 bases, with 15 bases between. The CDR3 is CATSRDLRGRTEKLFF. DNA of the CDR3: TGTGCCACCAGCAGAGATCTTCGGGGTAGAACTGAAAAACTGTTTTTT.

As DNA, the CDR3 is TGTGCCAGCAGCTTGGAGGCGTGGGACTATGGCTACACCTTC. It specifies CASSLEAWDYGYTF. The chain employs TRBV5-8 and TRBJ1-2, with no clear D. Trimming removed 0 bases at V and 3 bases at J, with 9 bases between. In germline, CDR1 is SGHTS, CDR2 YDEGEE. The CDR3 totals 14 residues.

V and J are TRBV7-2 and TRBJ2-3, with unresolved D. Trimming shortened V by 4 bases and J by 7 bases, and 9 bases separated the two germline ends. This CDR3 contains 12 residues. Germline V gene data show CDR1 as SGHTA and CDR2 as FQGNSA. CDR3 in amino acids: CASSSTQNTQYF. DNA for the CDR3: TGTGCCAGCAGCTCTACGCAAAATACGCAGTATTTT.

The rearrangement joins TRBV7-8 to TRBJ1-2; unclear D gene. CDR3 length: 18 amino acids. Trimming left V 2 bases short and J 0 bases short, with 19 bases between. Germline CDR1 reads SGHVS; CDR2 reads FQNEAQ. CDR3 bases: TGTGCCAGCAGCTTATTCGAGGCTTCCGTTACAGCTAACTATGGCTACACCTTC. It specifies CASSLFEASVTANYGYTF.

This clone was detected only once. The chain carries TRBV18 and TRBJ2-2; 8 bases align to TRBD1. Trimming took 0 bases from V and 6 from J; bases not matched to a gene: 6. Germline assignment: CDR1 KGHSH and CDR2 LQKENI. The CDR3 totals 16 residues. CDR3: CASSPPIGQGSGELFF. CDR3 nucleotides: TGTGCCAGCTCACCACCAATAGGACAGGGCTCCGGGGAGCTGTTTTTT. Variable domain in full (rest from reference TRBV18 and TRBJ2-2): NAGVMQNPRHLVRRRGQEARLRCSPMKGHSHVYWYRQLPEEGLKFMVYLQKENIIDESGMPKERFSAEFPKEGPSILRIQQVVRGDSAAYFCASSPPIGQGSGELFFGEGSRLTVL.

This clone was counted between two and nine times. The J gene is TRBJ1-1, the V gene TRBV30; D gene unclear. The CDR3 contains 12 residues. V lost 0 bases and J lost 12, with 14 bases in between. The germline V gene has CDR1 GTSNPN and CDR2 SVGIG (reference sequence). The CDR3 reads CAWSVHLAPSFF. CDR3 bases: TGTGCCTGGAGTGTACACTTAGCCCCTTCTTTCTTT.

This chain links TRBV7-2 with TRBJ1-1; the D gene is possibly TRBD1 (5 bases). Germline lookup yields CDR1 SGHTA and CDR2 FQGNSA. V was trimmed by 6 bases and J by 8 bases, leaving 16 bases between them. This CDR3 contains 13 residues. CDR3 amino acids: CASSSTDRPEAFF. Here the CDR3 DNA reads TGTGCCAGCAGTTCCACCGACAGACCCGAAGCTTTCTTT.

The sample holds one count of this clone. This chain links TRBV18 with TRBJ1-1; D perhaps matches TRBD1 (5 bases). V was clipped by 7 bases and J by 3 bases, with 15 bases between them. This CDR3 spans 14 amino acids. Germline V lookup: CDR1 KGHSH, CDR2 LQKENI. The CDR3 coding sequence is TGTGCCAGCTTGGCAGGGTCGGGGGACACTGAAGCTTTCTTT. This gives the protein CASLAGSGDTEAFF.

This clone was observed a single time. The chain has TRBV5-4 and TRBJ2-7; TRBD2 agrees at 9 bases. J was trimmed by 3 bases and V by 5 bases; bases with no gene match: 6. Germline CDR1 reads SGHNT; CDR2 reads YYREEE (reference sequence). This CDR3 has 14 amino acids. CDR3 in amino acids: CASRRLAEGYEQYF. The CDR3 DNA is TGTGCCAGCAGACGACTAGCGGAAGGCTACGAGCAGTACTTC.

The chain carries TRBV6-5 and TRBJ2-7; D gene uncertain. The CDR3 runs to 15 residues. Trimming shortened V by 2 bases and J by 2 bases, and 13 bases separated the two germline ends. Germline CDR1 MNHEY, CDR2 SVGAGI. Here the CDR3 DNA reads TGTGCCAGCAGTTACAACATGGCCCCCGCCTACGAGCAGTACTTC. This sequence encodes CASSYNMAPAYEQYF.

The chain recombines TRBV9 with TRBJ1-2; D unresolved. The CDR3 is 15 amino acids. Germline CDR1 and CDR2: SGDLS and YYNGEE. The V gene lost 4 bases and the J gene lost 2 bases, with 15 bases spanning the gap. The CDR3 nucleotides read TGTGCCAGCAGCTCCCGGAACGAAATAAACTATGGCTACACCTTC. Translation gives CASSSRNEINYGYTF.

The chain employs TRBV30 and TRBJ2-5; D not certain. Trimming shortened V by 0 bases and J by 2 bases, and 7 bases separated the two germline ends. The CDR3 is 13 amino acids. CDR1 GTSNPN and CDR2 SVGIG come from the germline V gene (reference sequence). The DNA for the CDR3 is TGTGCCTGGAGTGTACGGAGACAAGAGACCCAGTACTTC. Its translation is CAWSVRRQETQYF.

This sequence joins TRBV7-2 and TRBJ2-7; TRBD2 aligns across 11 bases. In germline, CDR1 is SGHTA, CDR2 FQGNSA. This CDR3 spans 16 amino acids. J was trimmed by 0 bases and V by 5 bases; bases with no gene match: 6. The CDR3 coding sequence is TGTGCCAGCAGCCGGTCGACTAGCGGGGCCTCCTACGAGCAGTACTTC. Its protein product is CASSRSTSGASYEQYF.

The J gene is TRBJ1-2, the V gene TRBV11-2, with D maybe TRBD1 (5 bases). CDR1 is SGHAT, CDR2 FQNNGV, per germline. The CDR3 length is 12 residues. V was clipped by 5 bases and J by 9 bases, with 13 bases between them. DNA of the CDR3: TGTGCCAGCAGCGGGAGGCAGGGCCGCTACACCTTC. Residues: CASSGRQGRYTF.

The chain recombines TRBV5-1 with TRBJ1-5; no definite D call. The V end was cut by 2 bases, the J end by 0 bases, with 21 bases between. Germline V gives CDR1 SGHRS, CDR2 YFSETQ. The CDR3 length is 19 residues. The CDR3 bases are TGCGCCAGCAGCTTACGTGGTCCGGATAGGGTCTCTAGCAATCAGCCCCAGCATTTT. Protein: CASSLRGPDRVSSNQPQHF.

CDR3 sequence: CASRGDSNQPQHF. CDR3 sequence (DNA): TGTGCCAGCAGGGGGGACAGTAATCAGCCCCAGCATTTT. The V and J genes are TRBV2 and TRBJ1-5; TRBD1 aligns across 7 bases. Germline V gene data show CDR1 as SNHLY and CDR2 as FYNNEI. J lost 4 bases, V lost 6 bases, and 3 bases had no gene match. CDR3 length equals 13 residues.

V is TRBV19 and J is TRBJ2-5, with 10 bases that match TRBD2. The CDR3 is 15 amino acids. Per the germline V gene, CDR1 is LNHDA and CDR2 is SQIVND (reference sequence). V dropped 1 base and J dropped 5; count of bases not matched to a gene: 4. CDR3 amino acids: CASSIGTSGGETQYF. The CDR3, as DNA: TGTGCCAGTAGTATAGGGACTAGCGGAGGGGAGACCCAGTACTTC.

This clone was seen a handful of times. The CDR3 is CAWKGLFGAYEQYF. The CDR3 DNA sequence: TGTGCCTGGAAGGGACTTTTTGGGGCCTACGAGCAGTACTTC. This chain connects TRBV30 to TRBJ2-7, with TRBD2 as a possible D gene (6 bases). Germline V lookup: CDR1 GTSNPN, CDR2 SVGIG (reference sequence). V was clipped by 4 bases and J by 2 bases, with 15 bases between them. This CDR3 is 14 amino acids long.

The gene calls are TRBV5-1 and TRBJ2-1; TRBD1 is a possible D gene (5 bases). V lost 3 bases and J 10 bases, leaving 17 bases between the germline ends. The germline CDR1 and CDR2 sequences are SGHRS and YFSETQ. The CDR3 is made up of 14 amino acids. CDR3 protein: CASSYSAGNGEQFF. In DNA, the CDR3 is TGCGCCAGCAGCTATTCGGCAGGGAATGGCGAGCAGTTCTTC.

The chain has TRBV7-8 and TRBJ1-1; D perhaps matches TRBD1 (6 bases). Germline CDR1 SGHVS, CDR2 FQNEAQ. V lost 5 bases and J 0 bases, leaving 22 bases between the germline ends. CDR3 length equals 18 residues. The DNA of the CDR3 is TGTGCCAGCAGCCACCTCCTCCAGGGGATCGATGTGAACACTGAAGCTTTCTTT. Protein product: CASSHLLQGIDVNTEAFF.

This sequence joins TRBV27 and TRBJ2-7; 7 bases align to TRBD2. The germline V gene encodes CDR1 MNHEY and CDR2 SMNVEV (reference sequence). This CDR3 spans 13 amino acids. The ends lost 3 bases at V and 4 bases at J; junction bases unmatched: 3. CDR3 bases: TGTGCCAGCAGTTTCGGACTAGGTTACGAGCAGTACTTC. The encoded protein is CASSFGLGYEQYF.

The J gene is TRBJ2-3, the V gene TRBV2, with 12 positions matching TRBD2. Germline loops: CDR1 SNHLY, CDR2 FYNNEI. The CDR3 has 17 amino acids. J gave up 0 bases and V 7 bases, and 8 bases lay outside the gene matches. This CDR3 is CASKKRTSGTSTDTQYF. CDR3 sequence (DNA): TGTGCCAGCAAGAAAAGGACTAGCGGGACCAGCACAGATACGCAGTATTTT.

The chain recombines TRBV6-4 with TRBJ2-1; the D is unclear. The CDR3 is 15 amino acids. Trimming pared 2 bases from V and 0 bases from J, leaving 8 bases between. The germline CDR1 and CDR2 sequences are MRHNA and SNTAGT. The CDR3 DNA reads TGTGCCAGCAGTGACCTCCCGTCCTCCTACAATGAGCAGTTCTTC. This encodes CASSDLPSSYNEQFF.

The chain recombines TRBV29-1 with TRBJ2-3; D is uncertain. The CDR3 loop spans 12 amino acids. V was cut by 3 bases and J by 8 bases, with 12 bases left in between. Germline CDR1 and CDR2: SQVTM and ANQGSEA. The CDR3 sequence is CSVDFLQGTQYF. DNA of the CDR3: TGCAGCGTTGACTTCCTTCAAGGTACGCAGTATTTT.